A single sample is the source of the 20 T cell receptor beta chains below, sequenced in a study of cytomegalovirus exposure and HLA in healthy donors. PCR was performed using 60 Vbeta and 13 Jbeta primers. TCRdb's copy holds only in-frame clones and misses some; the assay was immunoSEQ multiplex PCR. The sample includes approximately 140,000 clones, more than 75% of them seen just once. The sample comprised PBMCs. Receptor source: a man aged 18 to 29 in good health and CMV-seronegative.

For this clone: An end of the junction differs from the germline gene, which may be a read error. The chain couples TRBV7-9 to TRBJ1-2; 7 nucleotides line up with TRBD1. The CDR3 length is 12 residues. Looked up from germline, CDR1 is SEHNR and CDR2 is FQNEAQ (reference sequence). The CDR3 protein is CSSRGRDDGYTF. The CDR3 DNA reads TGTTCCAGCAGGGGGAGGGACGATGGCTACACCTTC.

This chain uses TRBV29-1 with TRBJ1-1, with a possible D match to TRBD1 (5 bases). V was cut by 7 bases and J by 1 base, with 7 bases left in between. The CDR3 covers 11 residues. CDR1 is SQVTM and CDR2 is ANQGSEA in the germline V gene. The CDR3 coding sequence is TGCAGCGGAGGACAGAACACTGAAGCTTTCTTT. This sequence encodes CSGGQNTEAFF. The entire variable domain, with the rest obtained from reference TRBV29-1 and TRBJ1-1, is as follows: SAVISQKPSRDICQRGTSLTIQCQVDSQVTMMFWYRQQPGQSLTLIATANQGSEATYESGFVIDKFPISRPNLTFSTLTVSNMSPEDSSIYLCSGGQNTEAFFGQGTRLTVV.

The genes are TRBV28 and TRBJ1-1, with 8 bases identical to TRBD1. The germline CDR1 and CDR2 sequences are MDHEN and SYDVKM. With 6 bases clipped from V and 11 bases from J, the junction kept 11 bases outside the gene matches. CDR3 length equals 13 residues. Here the CDR3 DNA reads TGTGCCAGCAGCCCGCTGGACAGGGCAAGTGCTTTCTTT. Encoded protein: CASSPLDRASAFF.

The table lists this clone with a few counts. The V gene is TRBV28, the J gene TRBJ1-1; TRBD1 matches at 7 bases. The CDR3 loop spans 15 amino acids. The germline gives CDR1 MDHEN, CDR2 SYDVKM. V gave up 6 bases and J gave up 4 bases; unmatched junction bases: 11. The CDR3 here is CASSRQGLWGTEAFF. CDR3 bases: TGTGCCAGCAGCCGACAGGGTCTATGGGGCACTGAAGCTTTCTTT.

The chain joins TRBV7-9 to TRBJ2-7, with TRBD2 matching 8 bases. This CDR3 contains 15 residues. Looked up from germline, CDR1 is SEHNR and CDR2 is FQNEAQ (reference sequence). J was trimmed by 0 bases and V by 3 bases; bases with no gene match: 4. The CDR3 loop is CASSFPGTSSYEQYF. As DNA, the CDR3 is TGTGCCAGCAGCTTTCCCGGGACTAGCTCCTACGAGCAGTACTTC.

This clone appeared a single time. The V call is TRBV13, the J call TRBJ2-7; 7 nucleotides match TRBD2. The V gene's germline CDR1 is PRHDT and CDR2 FYEKMQ (reference sequence). This CDR3 has 15 amino acids. The ends lost 10 bases at V and 0 bases at J; junction bases unmatched: 12. CDR3 residues: CATSSRGGSSYEQYF. CDR3 in DNA: TGTGCCACCTCGTCTCGGGGCGGGAGCTCCTACGAGCAGTACTTC.

Only one count was recorded for this clone. The rearrangement links TRBV11-2 to TRBJ2-2; 11 bases map to TRBD1. Germline loops: CDR1 SGHAT, CDR2 FQNNGV. CDR3 size: 17 residues. V lost 0 bases and J lost 5; bases outside the gene matches: 5. CDR3 DNA: TGTGCCAGCAGCTTAGATATGGACAGGGGGCGAACCGGGGAGCTGTTTTTT. Translation: CASSLDMDRGRTGELFF.

This chain links TRBV15 with TRBJ2-7; no clear D. Per germline, CDR1 LNHNV and CDR2 YYDKDF (reference sequence). Trimming left V 0 bases short and J 2 bases short, with 8 bases between. The CDR3 contains 14 residues. Here the CDR3 reads CATSRDLAAYEQYF. The DNA for the CDR3 is TGTGCCACCAGCAGAGATCTGGCGGCCTACGAGCAGTACTTC.

The chain combines TRBV6-5 with TRBJ1-6; maybe TRBD1 (5 bases). Trimming took 2 bases from V and 6 from J, leaving 8 bases between them. Germline V gives CDR1 MNHEY, CDR2 SVGAGI. The CDR3 has 14 residues. The CDR3 protein is CASSYQGINSPLHF. The CDR3 DNA sequence: TGTGCCAGCAGTTACCAGGGTATTAATTCACCCCTCCACTTT.

V is TRBV12-2 and J is TRBJ1-1. TRBV12-2 is deemed a pseudogene. The length of the CDR3 is 15 residues. The CDR3 protein is CASRFVGRRDTEAFF. The CDR3 coding sequence is TGTGCAAGTCGCTTCGTCGGCAGGCGGGACACTGAAGCTTTCTTT.

The V gene is TRBV5-1, the J gene TRBJ1-2; D not certain. Trimming left V 5 bases short and J 0 bases short, with 14 bases between. CDR1 is SGHRS and CDR2 is YFSETQ in the germline V gene. The CDR3 is 15 amino acids. CDR3 in DNA: TGCGCCAGCAGATCCCTTTTACTCACTAACTATGGCTACACCTTC. It codes for CASRSLLLTNYGYTF.

The CDR3: CASSEGGEGETQYF. CDR3 DNA sequence: TGTGCCAGCAGTGAGGGAGGGGAAGGGGAGACCCAGTACTTC. V usage is TRBV2 and J usage is TRBJ2-5, with TRBD2 identical over 7 bases. After removal of 3 bases from V and 5 bases from J, the junction contained 6 bases not matched to a gene. Germline loops: CDR1 SNHLY, CDR2 FYNNEI. This CDR3 is 14 amino acids long.

This clone was seen only a few times. The rearrangement links TRBV5-1 to TRBJ2-3; a weak D match, TRBD2 (6 bases). Germline V gene lookup returns CDR1 SGHRS and CDR2 YFSETQ. The CDR3 extends over 15 amino acids. The ends were cut back, 2 bases at V and 0 bases at J, with 10 bases in the middle. CDR3 loop: CASSFYSGSTDTQYF. In nucleotides, the CDR3 is TGCGCCAGCAGCTTCTATAGCGGAAGCACAGATACGCAGTATTTT.

This sequence joins TRBV5-1 and TRBJ2-5, with 10 bases fitting TRBD1. This CDR3 has 15 residues. CDR1 is SGHRS and CDR2 is YFSETQ in the germline V gene. The V segment lost 3 bases and the J segment 5 bases; nucleotides outside the gene matches: 7. The CDR3 DNA reads as TGCGCCAGCAGCTGGGGGACAGGGGTCGTGGAGACCCAGTACTTC. This gives the protein CASSWGTGVVETQYF.

This chain links TRBV11-2 with TRBJ1-1; D unclear. CDR3 size: 15 residues. The V gene lost 6 bases and the J gene lost 1 base, with 15 bases spanning the gap. Germline CDR1 SGHAT, CDR2 FQNNGV. The CDR3 here is CASSLPGRRNTEAFF. In DNA, the CDR3 is TGTGCCAGCAGTCTCCCGGGGAGGAGGAACACTGAAGCTTTCTTT.

This chain connects TRBV27 to TRBJ1-2, with 7 nucleotides matching TRBD1. CDR3 size: 14 residues. The ends lost 2 bases at V and 4 bases at J; junction bases unmatched: 4. From germline, CDR1 is MNHEY and CDR2 SMNVEV (reference sequence). The CDR3, as DNA: TGTGCCAGCAGTTTAACAGGGGAGGTCTATGGCTACACCTTC. As protein: CASSLTGEVYGYTF.

This chain connects TRBV19 to TRBJ1-1; tentative D call: TRBD1 (5 bases). CDR3 size: 10 residues. Trimming removed 7 bases at V and 8 bases at J, with 8 bases between. CDR1 and CDR2 (germline): LNHDA, SQIVND (reference sequence). The CDR3 sequence: CASKSGEAFF. CDR3 coding DNA: TGTGCCAGTAAATCAGGGGAAGCTTTCTTT.

The rearrangement joins TRBV7-9 to TRBJ2-2; tentative D call: TRBD2 (5 bases). Trimming removed 2 bases from V and 2 bases from J, with 9 bases in between. The CDR3 contains 15 residues. Germline loops: CDR1 SEHNR, CDR2 FQNEAQ (reference sequence). CDR3 nucleotides: TGTGCCAGCAGCTTATTGGACTTCAACACCGGGGAGCTGTTTTTT. Its translation: CASSLLDFNTGELFF.

Worth noting for this clone: The germline gene is not matched at one end of the junction; a read error may be the cause. This chain connects TRBV5-6 to TRBJ1-2, with no clear D. The CDR3 loop spans 12 amino acids. The germline CDR1 and CDR2 sequences are SGHDT and YYEEEE. CDR3 sequence: CASSLGGTGYPF. CDR3 bases: TGTGCCAGCAGCTTGGGAGGAACCGGCTACCCCTTC.

This clone is a singleton in its sample. The chain couples TRBV11-3 to TRBJ2-1; a possible D gene is TRBD1 (6 bases). Trimming took off 5 bases at V and 0 bases at J, with 8 bases between the two ends. In germline, CDR1 is SGHNT, CDR2 YENEEA. The CDR3 extends over 14 amino acids. The CDR3 DNA follows: TGTGCCAGCAGCCAAGGGGGCTCCTACAATGAGCAGTTCTTC. As protein: CASSQGGSYNEQFF.